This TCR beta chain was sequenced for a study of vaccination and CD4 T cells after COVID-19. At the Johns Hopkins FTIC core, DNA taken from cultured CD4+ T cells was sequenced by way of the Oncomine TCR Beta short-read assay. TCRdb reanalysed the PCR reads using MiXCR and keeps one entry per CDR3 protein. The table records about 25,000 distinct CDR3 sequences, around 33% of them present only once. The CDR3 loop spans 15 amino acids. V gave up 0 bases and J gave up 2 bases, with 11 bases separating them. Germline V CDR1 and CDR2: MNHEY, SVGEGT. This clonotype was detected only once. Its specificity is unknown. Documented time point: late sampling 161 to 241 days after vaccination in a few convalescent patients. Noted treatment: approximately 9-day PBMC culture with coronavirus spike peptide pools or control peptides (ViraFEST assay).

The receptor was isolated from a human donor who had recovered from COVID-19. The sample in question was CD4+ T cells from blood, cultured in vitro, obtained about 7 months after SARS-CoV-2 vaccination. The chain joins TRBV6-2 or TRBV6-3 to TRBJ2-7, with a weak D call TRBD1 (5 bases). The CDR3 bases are TGTGCCAGCAGTTACTCTACTGACAGCGCCTACGAGCAGTACTTC. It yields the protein CASSYSTDSAYEQYF.